A selection of T cell receptor beta chains follows, all from one sample in a study of cytomegalovirus exposure and HLA in healthy donors. Only in-frame clones appear in the TCRdb table, and some are missing; sequencing was by immunoSEQ multiplex PCR. Counted here are approximately 120,000 clones, around 74% occurring once; the ten biggest clones make up about 4%. The sequenced material came from PBMCs. Source of these receptors: a woman between 45 and 65 years old in good health and CMV-seropositive. The CDR3 runs from the conserved cysteine through the conserved F or W. Each record gives: D gene, J gene, V gene, clone size, CDR3 protein, CDR3 DNA. D genes are given only for firm matches. Rows give clone size only sometimes, using once, few, many, or a class for an expanded clone.

TRBD2 | TRBJ2-2 | TRBV9 | . | CASSPSGGAGTGELFF | TGTGCCAGCAGTCCTAGCGGGGGGGCAGGCACCGGGGAGCTGTTTTTT
. | TRBJ1-2 | TRBV7-9 | . | CASSNPGGYPFYTF | TGTGCCAGCAGCAACCCAGGAGGATACCCGTTTTACACCTTC
TRBD2 | TRBJ2-5 | TRBV19 | . | CASSAGGVGETQYF | TGTGCCAGTAGTGCGGGGGGGGTTGGAGAGACCCAGTACTTC
. | TRBJ2-5 | TRBV28 | . | CASSPGQHSETQYF | TGTGCCAGCAGTCCGGGACAACATTCCGAGACCCAGTACTTC
. | TRBJ2-1 | TRBV7-6 | . | CASSPRGGARYNEQFF | TGTGCCAGCAGCCCAAGGGGGGGGGCTAGGTACAATGAGCAGTTCTTC
. | TRBJ2-3 | TRBV11-3 | . | CASKGGFTDTQYF | TGTGCCAGTAAAGGAGGCTTCACAGATACGCAGTATTTT
. | TRBJ2-7 | TRBV7-9 | few | CASSLPRAPRDEGYEQYF | TGTGCCAGCAGCTTACCTAGGGCCCCCAGAGATGAGGGCTACGAGCAGTACTTC
TRBD1 | TRBJ2-3 | TRBV5-1 | . | CASSPDRGDTQYF | TGCGCCAGCAGCCCAGACAGGGGGGATACGCAGTATTTT
. | TRBJ1-5 | TRBV28 | . | CASTWRGYQPQHF | TGTGCCAGCACTTGGCGGGGATACCAGCCCCAGCATTTT
TRBD1 | TRBJ1-5 | TRBV18 | . | CASSPYFAGTGDQPQHF | TGTGCCAGCTCACCATATTTTGCTGGGACAGGGGATCAGCCCCAGCATTTT
TRBD2 | TRBJ2-3 | TRBV11-2 | . | CASSPIRGAGGPGDTQYF | TGTGCCAGCAGCCCGATTAGGGGAGCGGGGGGGCCTGGAGATACGCAGTATTTT
TRBD1 | TRBJ1-2 | TRBV29-1 | . | CSVEDGTGPYGYTF | TGCAGCGTTGAAGATGGGACAGGGCCCTATGGCTACACCTTC
TRBD1 | TRBJ2-2 | TRBV6-4 | . | CASSDSIVRQGAGELFF | TGTGCCAGCAGTGACTCGATTGTGAGACAGGGAGCCGGGGAGCTGTTTTTT
. | TRBJ2-7 | TRBV27 | . | CASSLSADYEQYF | TGTGCCAGCAGTTTATCGGCGGACTACGAGCAGTACTTC
. | TRBJ1-2 | TRBV19 | . | CASKRKGALPANYGYTF | TGTGCCAGTAAGAGGAAAGGGGCTCTCCCAGCTAACTATGGCTACACCTTC
. | TRBJ2-2 | TRBV29-1 | . | CSVSRGTGTGELFF | TGCAGCGTTTCCCGGGGGACGGGCACCGGGGAGCTGTTTTTT
TRBD1 | TRBJ1-5 | TRBV13 | . | CASSSGTGNGQPQHF | TGTGCCAGCAGCTCTGGGACAGGGAACGGCCAGCCCCAGCATTTT
TRBD1 | TRBJ1-5 | TRBV6-1 | . | CASSGTGVQPQHF | TGTGCCAGCAGTGGGACAGGGGTTCAGCCCCAGCATTTT
. | TRBJ2-2 | TRBV9 | . | CASSVRTRVPTGELFF | TGTGCCAGCAGCGTAAGGACAAGAGTTCCTACCGGGGAGCTGTTTTTT
TRBD2 | TRBJ2-7 | TRBV7-2 | . | CASSLGGGPYEQYF | TGTGCCAGCAGCTTGGGCGGGGGGCCCTACGAGCAGTACTTC
TRBD1 | TRBJ1-2 | TRBV20-1 | . | CSAWDRQGYTF | TGCAGTGCCTGGGACAGGCAGGGCTACACCTTC
. | TRBJ1-4 | TRBV15 | few | CATSRAEGVANEKLFF | TGTGCCACCAGCAGAGCCGAGGGGGTCGCTAATGAAAAACTGTTTTTT
. | TRBJ2-1 | TRBV12-5 | . | CASGSQVFNSYNEQFF | TGTGCTAGTGGTTCACAGGTCTTCAACTCCTACAATGAGCAGTTCTTC
. | TRBJ1-1 | TRBV6-6 | few | CASSSRVSLSTEAFF | TGTGCCAGCAGTTCTCGGGTGTCCTTGAGCACTGAAGCTTTCTTT
TRBD2 | TRBJ2-5 | TRBV27 | . | CASSLGTSKLQETQYF | TGTGCCAGCAGTTTAGGGACTAGCAAACTCCAAGAGACCCAGTACTTC
TRBD1 | TRBJ1-2 | TRBV2 | . | CASSPGTGDGYTF | TGTGCCAGCAGCCCCGGGACAGGGGATGGCTACACCTTC
. | TRBJ2-1 | TRBV5-6 | . | CASSLGQYNEQFF | TGTGCCAGCAGCTTGGGCCAGTACAATGAGCAGTTCTTC
TRBD2 | TRBJ2-1 | TRBV7-2 | once | CASSLRVAGNNEQFF | TGTGCCAGCAGCTTAAGGGTAGCGGGAAACAATGAGCAGTTCTTC
TRBD1 | TRBJ1-2 | TRBV7-2 | . | CASSNSLGQGNYGYTF | TGTGCCAGCAGCAACTCTCTGGGACAGGGTAACTATGGCTACACCTTC
TRBD2 | TRBJ2-1 | TRBV19 | . | CASSLGTSRVGEQFF | TGTGCCAGTAGTCTTGGGACTAGCCGGGTGGGTGAGCAGTTCTTC
. | TRBJ2-7 | TRBV2 | once | CASREQGSYEQYF | TGTGCCAGCAGGGAACAGGGAAGCTACGAGCAGTACTTC
. | TRBJ1-2 | TRBV6-5 | . | CASTGAGAGYTF | TGTGCCAGCACCGGGGCGGGAGCGGGCTACACCTTC
TRBD1 | TRBJ2-5 | TRBV5-1 | . | CASSQGTGRETQYF | TGCGCCAGCAGCCAAGGGACAGGGCGGGAGACCCAGTACTTC
. | TRBJ1-3 | TRBV5-4 | . | CASSLGQANSGNTIYF | TGTGCCAGCAGCTTGGGACAGGCGAACTCTGGAAACACCATATATTTT
. | TRBJ2-3 | TRBV5-6 | . | CASSLVRGGADTQYF | TGTGCCAGCAGCTTGGTAAGGGGGGGTGCAGATACGCAGTATTTT
TRBD2 | TRBJ2-7 | TRBV7-9 | few | CASSLASGLAGDRSYEQYF | TGTGCCAGCAGCTTAGCGTCTGGACTAGCGGGGGACCGATCCTACGAGCAGTACTTC
TRBD2 | TRBJ2-7 | TRBV27 | . | CASSLAGGFYEQYF | TGTGCCAGCAGTCTAGCGGGGGGTTTCTACGAGCAGTACTTC
. | TRBJ1-4 | TRBV19 | . | CGEINEKLFF | TGCGGGGAAATAAATGAAAAACTGTTTTTT
. | TRBJ1-5 | TRBV12-2 | . | CASRFASGTGVVQPQHF | .
TRBD2 | TRBJ2-7 | TRBV29-1 | . | CSVEVSRLAGEYEQYF | TGCAGCGTTGAAGTCTCTCGACTAGCGGGAGAGTACGAGCAGTACTTC
TRBD1 | TRBJ2-7 | TRBV5-4 | . | CASSLAPGQGNYEQYF | TGTGCCAGCAGCTTGGCCCCGGGACAGGGGAACTACGAGCAGTACTTC
. | TRBJ1-6 | TRBV6-1 | . | CASTEGQGRPSPLHF | TGTGCCAGTACCGAGGGTCAGGGGCGCCCTTCGCCCCTCCACTTT
TRBD1 | TRBJ2-7 | TRBV27 | . | CASSLSRTGAYEQYF | TGTGCCAGCAGTTTATCTAGGACAGGGGCCTACGAGCAGTACTTC
. | TRBJ1-2 | TRBV4-2 | few | CASSQGENYGYTF | TGTGCCAGCAGCCAAGGGGAGAACTATGGCTACACCTTC
. | TRBJ2-7 | TRBV27 | few | CASSLELGGDYEQYF | TGTGCCAGCAGTTTAGAACTAGGGGGTGACTACGAGCAGTACTTC
TRBD1 | TRBJ2-5 | TRBV7-8 | . | CASSRQGLTQYF | TGTGCCAGCAGCCGACAGGGGTTGACCCAGTACTTC
. | TRBJ1-2 | TRBV21-1 | . | CASSKGRVGQGRGYTF | TGTGCCAGCAGCAAGGGACGCGTCGGACAGGGAAGAGGCTACACCTTC
TRBD1 | TRBJ2-1 | TRBV7-6 | . | CASSLKWLGQGARGAYNEQFF | TGTGCCAGCAGCTTAAAATGGTTAGGACAGGGGGCGCGGGGGGCCTACAATGAGCAGTTCTTC
TRBD1 | TRBJ1-6 | TRBV6-6 | . | CASTLSGTGPRALHF | TGTGCCAGCACCCTAAGCGGGACAGGTCCACGCGCCCTCCACTTT
. | TRBJ2-7 | TRBV7-9 | . | CASSPTRVVDEQYF | TGTGCCAGCAGCCCAACCAGGGTGGTCGACGAGCAGTACTTC
TRBD1 | TRBJ1-5 | TRBV5-6 | few | CASSRYRDRGAQPQHF | TGTGCCAGCAGCAGATACCGGGACAGGGGCGCGCAGCCCCAGCATTTT
. | TRBJ2-2 | TRBV9 | . | CASSGARSGELFF | TGTGCCAGCAGCGGGGCACGGTCCGGGGAGCTGTTTTTT
. | TRBJ1-1 | TRBV4-1 | . | CASSQDKNTEAFF | TGCGCCAGCAGCCAAGATAAGAACACTGAAGCTTTCTTT
TRBD2 | TRBJ2-3 | TRBV27 | . | CASSSVAGAGIYTQYF | TGTGCCAGCAGTTCCGTAGCGGGGGCAGGTATCTATACGCAGTATTTT